A single sample gave rise to the 20 T cell receptor beta chains below, sequenced in a study of cytomegalovirus exposure and HLA in healthy donors (TCRdb year 2017). Libraries were constructed by the immunoSEQ multiplex PCR assay. TCRdb retrieved this table from immuneACCESS and kept in-frame rearrangements only. Not all clones are present; in checked studies, unresolved V genes account for under half, and no reason is known for the remainder. The sample table records about 330,000 clones; roughly 87% of these occur just once. The ten largest account for 0.95% to 1.5% of the sample. The sample taken for sequencing was PBMCs. The receptors originated from a woman in her thirties in good health and CMV-seropositive.

The chain is built from TRBV6-5 and TRBJ1-1; D unresolved. V was shortened by 6 bases and J by 3 bases, with 5 bases between the two germline ends. This CDR3 comprises 11 residues. CDR1 and CDR2 (germline): MNHEY, SVGAGI. The CDR3 loop is CASSRDTEAFF. The CDR3 bases are TGTGCCAGCAGCCGCGACACTGAAGCTTTCTTT.

This sequence joins TRBV7-2 and TRBJ1-5, with D maybe TRBD1 (5 bases). CDR1 is SGHTA, CDR2 FQGNSA, per germline. Deletions cut 5 bases from V and 6 bases from J, with 17 bases between. There are 15 residues in the CDR3. The CDR3: CASSRRDLESQPQHF. The CDR3 region has the DNA TGTGCCAGCAGCCGACGGGACTTGGAGAGTCAGCCCCAGCATTTT.

The rearrangement joins TRBV6-5 to TRBJ1-3; 7 bases are a match to TRBD1. The V segment lost 8 bases and the J segment 1 base; nucleotides outside the gene matches: 8. The CDR3 is made up of 15 amino acids. Per the germline V gene, CDR1 is MNHEY and CDR2 is SVGAGI. The CDR3 nucleotides are TGTGCCAGCGGCCTGACAGGGACATCTGGAAACACCATATATTTT. Protein sequence: CASGLTGTSGNTIYF.

The chain links TRBV21-1 to TRBJ1-1; the DNA was not used to check the table's D call, TRBD1. TRBV21-1 is a documented pseudogene. The CDR3 runs 14 residues. CDR3 residues: CASSKGPGLTEAFF. The DNA for the CDR3 is TGTGCCAGCAGCAAAGGCCCAGGGCTCACTGAAGCTTTCTTT.

V usage is TRBV30 and J usage is TRBJ2-7, with unresolved D. The CDR3 runs 14 residues. Germline CDR1 GTSNPN, CDR2 SVGIG (reference sequence). Between the trimmed V and J ends, which lost 2 bases and 0 bases, there was a span of 11 bases. The CDR3 region has the DNA TGTGCCTGGAGTCTAGGGTCTGGCTCCTACGAGCAGTACTTC. This encodes CAWSLGSGSYEQYF.

This chain connects TRBV11-1 to TRBJ2-7; D remains ambiguous. Trimming removed 0 bases from V and 6 bases from J, with 15 bases in between. There are 15 residues in the CDR3. Germline CDR1 reads SGHAT; CDR2 reads FQDESV (reference sequence). In DNA, the CDR3 is TGTGCCAGCAGCTTAGCGCTGGACCCACGAGGCGAGCAGTACTTC. It encodes CASSLALDPRGEQYF.

The chain couples TRBV15 to TRBJ1-2; no definite D call. This CDR3 is built from 15 residues. Germline V gives CDR1 LNHNV, CDR2 YYDKDF (reference sequence). V was trimmed by 8 bases and J by 1 base, leaving 17 bases between them. The DNA of the CDR3 is TGTGCCACCCATGACACCTCATCCTTTAACTATGGCTACACCTTC. Its translation is CATHDTSSFNYGYTF. Complete variable domain (other parts from reference TRBV15 and TRBJ1-2): DAMVIQNPRYQVTQFGKPVTLSCSQTLNHNVMYWYQQKSSQAPKLLFHYYDKDFNNEADTPDNFQSRRPNTSFCFLDIRSPGLGDTAMYLCATHDTSSFNYGYTFGSGTRLTVV.

This clone came up a few times. J is TRBJ2-5 and V is TRBV7-9; 15 positions agree with TRBD2. Germline CDR1 reads SEHNR; CDR2 reads FQNEAQ (reference sequence). With V trimmed by 2 bases and J by 5 bases, 3 bases remained unmatched. The CDR3 is 16 residues long. Here the CDR3 DNA reads TGTGCCAGCAGCTTAAGCGGGACTAGCGGGAGGGAGACCCAGTACTTC. The encoded protein is CASSLSGTSGRETQYF.

The chain carries TRBV28 and TRBJ2-7, with D perhaps TRBD1 (5 bases). Germline V gene data show CDR1 as MDHEN and CDR2 as SYDVKM. The V and J ends lost 7 bases and 3 bases respectively, with 10 bases between them. This CDR3 is 12 amino acids long. CDR3 residues: CASNQGVYEQYF. In DNA form, the CDR3 reads TGTGCCAGCAATCAAGGGGTCTACGAGCAGTACTTC.

The gene calls are TRBV7-2 and TRBJ1-5, with D perhaps matching TRBD1 (6 bases). This CDR3 is built from 14 residues. Germline CDR1 is SGHTA and CDR2 is FQGNSA. Trimming stripped 3 bases from V and 7 bases from J, with 13 bases between. Here the CDR3 reads CASSFSTGSQPQHF. The CDR3 DNA reads TGTGCCAGCAGCTTCTCCACAGGGAGCCAGCCCCAGCATTTT.

V is TRBV27 and J is TRBJ2-7, with no clear D. The V and J ends lost 3 bases and 3 bases respectively, with 9 bases between them. Germline V CDR1 and CDR2: MNHEY, SMNVEV (reference sequence). This CDR3 region has 13 residues. The chain's CDR3 is CASSFRVGYEQYF. The CDR3 DNA follows: TGTGCCAGCAGTTTCCGGGTGGGCTACGAGCAGTACTTC.

In DNA form, the CDR3 reads TGTGCCAGCAGTACCGAGTGGCTGAACACTGAAGCTTTCTTT. This gives the protein CASSTEWLNTEAFF. The chain employs TRBV7-8 and TRBJ1-1; D call uncertain. This CDR3 comprises 14 residues. Germline assignment: CDR1 SGHVS and CDR2 FQNEAQ. The ends were cut back, 6 bases at V and 0 bases at J, with 11 bases in the middle.

The chain employs TRBV9 and TRBJ2-1, with 9 bases matching TRBD1. V lost 3 bases, J lost 7 bases, and 8 bases stayed unmatched. In germline, CDR1 is SGDLS, CDR2 YYNGEE. There are 15 residues in the CDR3. The CDR3 region is CASSDLDRGVNEQFF. CDR3 coding DNA: TGTGCCAGCAGCGACCTGGACAGGGGAGTAAATGAGCAGTTCTTC.

The rearrangement links TRBV4-2 to TRBJ1-1, with TRBD1 matching 7 bases. The CDR3 length is 16 residues. The trim removed 3 bases at V and 7 bases at J, leaving 14 bases unmatched. Per the germline V gene, CDR1 is LGHNA and CDR2 is YNFKEQ. In nucleotides, the CDR3 is TGTGCCAGCAGCCAGGAAGCAACTCCGGGACAGATTGAAGCTTTCTTT. This encodes CASSQEATPGQIEAFF.

This clone showed up many times. This chain connects TRBV7-2 to TRBJ2-7, with D uncertain. Between the trimmed V and J ends, which lost 2 bases and 2 bases, there was a span of 13 bases. CDR1 is SGHTA, CDR2 FQGNSA, per germline. The CDR3 loop spans 15 amino acids. The CDR3: CASSLMIGQPYEQYF. The CDR3 DNA reads TGTGCCAGCAGCTTAATGATAGGTCAGCCCTACGAGCAGTACTTC.

The J gene is TRBJ2-7, the V gene TRBV12-2; the table's D call, TRBD2, was not checked against the DNA. TRBV12-2 is a pseudogene. CDR3 length: 17 residues. DNA of the CDR3: TGTGCAAGTCGCGGAAATTCGGCTAGCGGGGGGCCCTACGAGCAGTACTTC. Translated, it gives CASRGNSASGGPYEQYF.

The chain employs TRBV27 and TRBJ2-7; 9 bases map to TRBD2. J gave up 3 bases and V 4 bases, and 7 bases lay outside the gene matches. Germline V gives CDR1 MNHEY, CDR2 SMNVEV (reference sequence). CDR3 length equals 15 residues. The CDR3 loop reads CASSSLAGASYEQYF. The CDR3 DNA is TGTGCCAGCAGTTCGTTAGCGGGAGCTAGCTACGAGCAGTACTTC.

This chain joins TRBV15 and TRBJ2-5; D unresolved. In germline, CDR1 is LNHNV, CDR2 YYDKDF (reference sequence). The CDR3 has 16 amino acids. The germline V and J ends were trimmed by 1 base and 5 bases, with 17 bases remaining between them. The CDR3, as DNA: TGTGCCACCAGCAGAGGCCACGGTGCAATGAGGGAGACCCAGTACTTC. It encodes CATSRGHGAMRETQYF.

This clone was seen just once. The chain couples TRBV30 to TRBJ2-4; D may be TRBD2 (5 bases). The CDR3 runs 13 residues. Trimming took 0 bases from V and 8 from J, leaving 11 bases between them. Germline CDR1 reads GTSNPN; CDR2 reads SVGIG (reference sequence). The CDR3 reads CAWSVILGDIQYF. The CDR3 DNA is TGTGCCTGGAGTGTGATCCTCGGGGACATTCAGTACTTC.

In DNA, the CDR3 is TGTGCCAGCAGCTTAGTCGGCGGGAGGCCTTCCGAGCAGTACTTC. The encoded protein is CASSLVGGRPSEQYF. V is TRBV7-9 and J is TRBJ2-7; 8 bases are shared with TRBD2. From germline, CDR1 is SEHNR and CDR2 FQNEAQ (reference sequence). The trim removed 1 base at V and 6 bases at J, leaving 8 bases unmatched. The length of the CDR3 is 15 residues.